This TCR beta chain was sequenced during a study of identical twins' blood T cells. Via MiXCR, TCRdb re-called the 5' RACE reads, giving one row per CDR3 protein. The sample has 350,000 to 400,000 distinct CDR3 sequences, roughly 31% seen once. The CDR3 extends over 14 amino acids. Trimming left V 5 bases short and J 0 bases short, with 10 bases between. Germline V gene data show CDR1 as SGHTA and CDR2 as FQGNSA. The sample was PBMCs. The V gene is TRBV7-2, the J gene TRBJ1-2; maybe TRBD1 (5 bases). The TCR was taken from a woman aged 18 to 50 in good health. CDR3: CASSPRVANYGYTF. The CDR3 coding sequence is TGTGCCAGCAGCCCCAGGGTCGCTAACTATGGCTACACCTTC.